The sequence of this T cell receptor beta chain was determined in a study of T cell clusters in autoimmune cytopenias. The wider study: The median distinct TRB clonotype count was 2,000 to 3,000 per sample, from a median approximately 52,000 reads.

Germline V gene sequence: CDR1 DFQATT, CDR2 SNEGSKA (reference sequence). The CDR3 is made up of 15 amino acids. Each sample's input was 250 to 300 ng genomic DNA, 35,000 to 40,000 genome equivalents. One tube held mixed TRB-A and TRB-B primer pools for touch-down PCR. No DNA is given; TCRdb re-called the multiplex PCR reads and lists each CDR3 protein once. The sample table includes 9,500 or so distinct CDR3 sequences. V usage is TRBV20-1 and J usage is TRBJ2-7; TCRdb calls TRBD1, which cannot be checked without DNA. The source material was peripheral blood. This receptor was obtained from a human donor with an autoimmune cytopenia or autoimmune hepatitis (not recorded which). The CDR3 sequence is CSACPSRGDTYEQYF.